One sample yielded the 10 T cell receptor beta chains listed below, sequenced in a study of blood T cell repertoires in COVID-19. TCRdb keeps only in-frame clones here, not all; method: immunoSEQ multiplex PCR. The table has around 270,000 clones, 85% to 90% seen once; the top ten hold approximately 0.84%. What was sequenced was peripheral blood. The receptors originated from a man younger than 45 with acute or convalescent COVID-19.

The V gene is TRBV28, the J gene TRBJ1-5, with no clear D. This CDR3 comprises 13 residues. Trimming removed 4 bases at V and 7 bases at J, with 11 bases between. Germline V gives CDR1 MDHEN, CDR2 SYDVKM. CDR3 loop: CASSSPRWQPQHF. DNA for the CDR3: TGTGCCAGCAGTTCGCCTCGGTGGCAGCCCCAGCATTTT.

The chain carries TRBV5-1 and TRBJ1-5; a possible D gene is TRBD1 (5 bases). CDR1 and CDR2 (germline): SGHRS, YFSETQ. The CDR3 has 15 amino acids. With 3 bases removed from V and 2 bases from J, the gap between germline ends came to 12 bases. The CDR3: CASSWVGGGNQPQHF. CDR3 in DNA: TGCGCCAGCAGCTGGGTGGGAGGGGGCAATCAGCCCCAGCATTTT.

This chain links TRBV19 with TRBJ1-1; D is perhaps TRBD1 (5 bases). V was clipped by 4 bases and J by 0 bases, with 15 bases between them. CDR3 length: 16 residues. The germline gives CDR1 LNHDA, CDR2 SQIVND (reference sequence). As DNA, the CDR3 is TGTGCCAGTAGTACCCGGACACGGCGGATGAACACTGAAGCTTTCTTT. The encoded protein is CASSTRTRRMNTEAFF.

This clone was picked up one time. The chain couples TRBV28 to TRBJ1-2, with 7 nucleotides matching TRBD1. In germline, CDR1 is MDHEN, CDR2 SYDVKM. The CDR3 is 13 amino acids. After removal of 6 bases from V and 8 bases from J, the junction contained 9 bases not matched to a gene. CDR3 in amino acids: CASRPTTGVGYTF. CDR3 nucleotides: TGTGCCAGCAGGCCAACTACAGGGGTAGGCTACACCTTC.

The chain employs TRBV13 and TRBJ2-3; 11 bases align to TRBD2. This CDR3 is 15 amino acids long. CDR1 is PRHDT, CDR2 FYEKMQ, per germline (reference sequence). J lost 5 bases, V lost 5 bases, and 6 bases had no gene match. The CDR3 bases are TGTGCCAGCAGCGGGGGACTAGCGGCAAGAGATACGCAGTATTTT. As protein: CASSGGLAARDTQYF.

The chain employs TRBV15 and TRBJ1-2; perhaps TRBD1 as D (5 bases). The V end lost 1 base, the J end lost 7 bases, and 10 bases lay between the germline ends. The CDR3 has 13 amino acids. The germline CDR1 and CDR2 sequences are LNHNV and YYDKDF (reference sequence). This CDR3 reads CATSRAQGSGYTF. CDR3 nucleotides: TGTGCCACCAGCAGAGCTCAGGGAAGTGGCTACACCTTC.

The gene calls are TRBV19 and TRBJ1-5, with 8 bases that match TRBD1. Germline V gives CDR1 LNHDA, CDR2 SQIVND (reference sequence). J was trimmed by 4 bases and V by 5 bases; bases with no gene match: 4. The CDR3 sequence is 14 residues long. The CDR3 loop reads CASSLYRGNQPQHF. In DNA, the CDR3 is TGTGCCAGTAGTTTATACAGGGGGAATCAGCCCCAGCATTTT.

The genes are TRBV28 and TRBJ1-6; possible D gene TRBD1, 6 bases. The CDR3 covers 15 residues. Germline CDR1 reads MDHEN; CDR2 reads SYDVKM. The ends were cut back, 2 bases at V and 6 bases at J, with 11 bases in the middle. The CDR3 coding sequence is TGTGCCAGCAGTTTAATAGGGACAAGTAATTCACCCCTCCACTTT. Its protein product is CASSLIGTSNSPLHF.

The chain is built from TRBV28 and TRBJ1-5, with 7 bases aligning to TRBD1. Trimming cost V 3 bases and J 6 bases; bases outside gene matches: 8. Germline loops: CDR1 MDHEN, CDR2 SYDVKM. The CDR3 loop spans 15 amino acids. The CDR3 region is CASSFDRASVQPQHF. CDR3 coding DNA: TGTGCCAGCAGTTTCGACAGGGCGAGTGTTCAGCCCCAGCATTTT.

The CDR3 coding sequence is TGTGCCAGCAGCGAGCGACAGGGCGTCGCCTTGTTTGTGGAAGCTTTCTTT. Its translation: CASSERQGVALFVEAFF. This chain uses TRBV7-9 with TRBJ1-1, with 7 bases lining up with TRBD1. The CDR3 is made up of 17 amino acids. After removal of 5 bases from V and 8 bases from J, the junction contained 20 bases not matched to a gene. Germline assignment: CDR1 SEHNR and CDR2 FQNEAQ (reference sequence).